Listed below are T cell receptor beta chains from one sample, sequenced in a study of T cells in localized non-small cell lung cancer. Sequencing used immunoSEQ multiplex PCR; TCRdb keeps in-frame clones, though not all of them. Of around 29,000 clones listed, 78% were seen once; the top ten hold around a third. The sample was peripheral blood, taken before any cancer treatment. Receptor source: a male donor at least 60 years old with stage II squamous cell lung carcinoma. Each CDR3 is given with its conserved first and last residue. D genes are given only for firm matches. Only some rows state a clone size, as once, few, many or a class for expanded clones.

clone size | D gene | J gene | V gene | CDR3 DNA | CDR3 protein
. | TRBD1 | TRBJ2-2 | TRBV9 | TGTGCCAGCAGCGTAGCTTGGGGACAGGGGGCTCTTAACACCGGGGAGCTGTTTTTT | CASSVAWGQGALNTGELFF
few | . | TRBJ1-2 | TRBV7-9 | TGTGCCAGCAGCCCATGGACAGTTAACTATGGCTACACCTTC | CASSPWTVNYGYTF
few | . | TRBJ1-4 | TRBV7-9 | TGTGCCAGCAGTTTTGGCCGGGACGGAGGCTTTGGTGAAAAACTGTTTTTT | CASSFGRDGGFGEKLFF
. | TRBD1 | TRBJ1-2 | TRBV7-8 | TGTGCCAGCAGCTTGAGACAGGGGGTTGCTAACTATGGCTACACCTTC | CASSLRQGVANYGYTF
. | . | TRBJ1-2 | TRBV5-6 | TGTGCCAGCAGCCCTCCCCAAGGTGGTTATGGCTACACCTTC | CASSPPQGGYGYTF
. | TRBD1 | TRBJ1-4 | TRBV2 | TGTGCCAGCAGGCCAAGGACAGGCTATAATGAAAAACTGTTTTTT | CASRPRTGYNEKLFF
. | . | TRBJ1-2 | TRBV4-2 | TGTGCCAGCAGCCAAGGCCTCGACTATGGCTACACCTTC | CASSQGLDYGYTF
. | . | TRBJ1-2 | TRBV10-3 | TGTGCCATCAGTGATATCAGGGTAAACTATGGCTACACCTTC | CAISDIRVNYGYTF
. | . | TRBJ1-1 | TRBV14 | TGTGCCAGCAGCCAAGGGATCTCCGCCTGGGACACTGAAGCTTTCTTT | CASSQGISAWDTEAFF
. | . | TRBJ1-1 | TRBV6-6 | TGTGCCAGCAGTCGGACACTGGGAACTGAAGCTTTCTTT | CASSRTLGTEAFF
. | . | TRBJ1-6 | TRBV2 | TGTGCCAGCAGTGATCAGGGTGCGGATAATTCACCCCTCCACTTT | CASSDQGADNSPLHF
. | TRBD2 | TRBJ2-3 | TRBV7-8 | TGTGCCAGCAGCCCTCGTAGCGGGAGAGGAGCAGATACGCAGTATTTT | CASSPRSGRGADTQYF
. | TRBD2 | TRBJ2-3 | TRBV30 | TGTGCCTGGAGTGGAAGGCTAGCGGGAGTGTCAGATACGCAGTATTTT | CAWSGRLAGVSDTQYF
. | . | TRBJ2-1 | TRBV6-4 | TGTGCCAGCAGTGATTGGAGTGTAGCGGCTGGGCATGAGCAGTTCTTC | CASSDWSVAAGHEQFF
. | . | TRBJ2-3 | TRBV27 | TGTGCCAGCAGTTTAGCCCCAACTTTGGATACGCAGTATTTT | CASSLAPTLDTQYF
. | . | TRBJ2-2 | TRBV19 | TGTGCCAGTAGTATAGAACAAAACACCGGGGAGCTGTTTTTT | CASSIEQNTGELFF
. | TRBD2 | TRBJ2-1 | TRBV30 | TGTGCCTGGAGGGAGGGCGAGCGGGGGGGATGGAGCTCCTACAATGAGCAGTTCTTC | CAWREGERGGWSSYNEQFF
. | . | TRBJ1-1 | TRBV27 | TGTGCCAGCAGTGCCTCGTACACTGAAGCTTTCTTT | CASSASYTEAFF
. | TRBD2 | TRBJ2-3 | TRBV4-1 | TGCGCCAGCAGCCAAGATCGGGATAGCGGGGGCCGCACAGATACGCAGTATTTT | CASSQDRDSGGRTDTQYF
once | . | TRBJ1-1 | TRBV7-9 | TGTGCCAGCAGCTTAATCTCTGAAGCTTTCTTT | CASSLISEAFF
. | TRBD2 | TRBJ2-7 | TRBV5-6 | TGTGCCAGCAGCTTGGTCGGGGGGGAGGAGCAGTACTTC | CASSLVGGEEQYF
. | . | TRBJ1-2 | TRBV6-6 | TGTGCCAGCAGGGAAGATGGGGGCGACTATGGCTACACCTTC | CASREDGGDYGYTF
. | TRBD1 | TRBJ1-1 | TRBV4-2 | TGTGCCAGCAGCCCGGTCGGGACAGGGGCGCCGGAAGCTTTCTTT | CASSPVGTGAPEAFF
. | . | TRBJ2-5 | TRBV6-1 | TGTGCCAGCACTGGGCGGGGTGGGGAGACCCAGTACTTC | CASTGRGGETQYF
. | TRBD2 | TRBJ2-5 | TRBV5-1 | TGCGCCAGCAGCCGGGGACTAGCGGGGGTAGTCGGAGAGACCCAGTACTTC | CASSRGLAGVVGETQYF
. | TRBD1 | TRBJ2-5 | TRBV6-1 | TGTGCCATCTCAGGGGGTTCCCAAGAGACCCAGTACTTC | CAISGGSQETQYF
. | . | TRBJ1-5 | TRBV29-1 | TGCAGCGTGGGAGAGAGCAATAGCAATCAGCCCCAGCATTTT | CSVGESNSNQPQHF
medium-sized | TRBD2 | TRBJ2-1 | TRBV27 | TGTGCCAGCAGGGGAGGGAGCTCCTACAATGAGCAGTTCTTC | CASRGGSSYNEQFF
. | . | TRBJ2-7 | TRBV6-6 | TGTGCCAGCAGTTACCTCAGGGGGGTGTACGAGCAGTACTTC | CASSYLRGVYEQYF
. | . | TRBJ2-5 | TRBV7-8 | TGTGCCAGCAGCTTAGTATCGAATAGAAAAGATAAGACCCAGTACTTC | CASSLVSNRKDKTQYF
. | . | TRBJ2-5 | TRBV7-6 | TGTGCCAGCAGCTTAGTAACAGGTCTCCAAGAGACCCAGTACTTC | CASSLVTGLQETQYF